This T cell receptor (beta chain) was sequenced during a study of T cells in Graves' hyperthyroidism and ophthalmopathy. This clonotype was seen a handful of times. Its antigen is undetermined. Authors of the study amplified TCR beta CDR3 regions from RNA transcripts. HTBI primers were the set used in a first-round RT-PCR of the TCR CDR3. TCRdb ran MiXCR on the multiplex PCR reads and lists one entry per CDR3 protein. The table includes fewer than 900,000 distinct CDR3 sequences, about 17% detected once. Study-level results: The model predicted ophthalmopathy a median around six months before onset. Blood also showed most of the thyroid clonotypes that were expanded above 0.001.

Germline V gives CDR1 MNHNS, CDR2 SASEGT. CDR3 length equals 13 residues. V shed 6 bases and J 8 bases; nucleotides not matched to a gene: 6. V gene TRBV6-1 combines with J gene TRBJ2-1; TRBD1 matches at 8 bases. The sequence was collected from a woman aged 45 to 65 with Graves' hyperthyroidism that later progressed to Graves' ophthalmopathy. The sample taken for sequencing was blood. The CDR3 DNA follows: TGTGCCAGCAGGACTTACAGGGGGGATGAGCAGTTCTTC. Amino acids: CASRTYRGDEQFF.